The present T cell receptor (beta chain) was sequenced within a study of beta chain features in type 1 diabetes. Background on the study: When patients were set against healthy donors, age, gender and cell yields were similar.

The CDR3 covers 16 residues. CDR1 and CDR2 (germline): SGDLS, YYNGEE. Trimming cost V 0 bases and J 3 bases; bases outside gene matches: 5. This clone was counted a few times. Purity exceeded 95% in all sorted populations. Sequencing targeted expressed TCRB transcripts, as all isolated RNA had been reverse transcribed. Assay used: immunoSEQ multiplex PCR; TCRdb lists only in-frame clones, some missing. Among about 150,000 clones listed, about 8.1% were seen once. The chain has TRBV9 and TRBJ2-2; 7 bases match TRBD2. Material: central memory CD4+ T cells from blood. The receptor was isolated from a man in his late teens or twenties in good health. CDR3 sequence reads: CASSVEGGRDTGELFF. DNA for the CDR3: TGTGCCAGCAGCGTAGAGGGAGGGCGGGACACCGGGGAGCTGTTTTTT.